The 29 T cell receptor beta chains presented below share a single source sample, sequenced in a study of shared clonotypes between healthy human individuals. Naivety among CD8 cells was defined by CD45RO negativity and positive CCR7 selection, thereby excluding terminally differentiated effector memory CD45RA+ cells. The assay was immunoSEQ multiplex PCR, and TCRdb's table has in-frame clones only and misses some. The sample has some 2 million clones; around 96% are singletons. The specimen was naive CD8+ T cells sorted from blood. The receptors were sampled from a man aged 18 to 30 in good health.

Turning to this clone: No DNA is shown, since the ends of the CDR3 on it are uncertain; the CDR3 is the one TCRdb lists. This sequence joins TRBV2 and TRBJ1-2. The germline CDR1 and CDR2 sequences are SNHLY and FYNNEI. The CDR3 contains 14 residues when both ends are counted. CDR3 protein: CASSTSTDYYGYTF.

The gene calls are TRBV4-1 and TRBJ1-5, with D perhaps TRBD1 (5 bases). This CDR3 comprises 18 residues. The V gene's germline CDR1 is MGHRA and CDR2 YSYEKL. Trimming stripped 4 bases from V and 0 bases from J, with 19 bases between. The CDR3 DNA reads TGCGCCAGCAGCCGCCTCATCGTGGGGGGGTTTAGCAATCAGCCCCAGCATTTT. Protein: CASSRLIVGGFSNQPQHF.

The chain recombines TRBV29-1 with TRBJ2-7, with 8 bases lining up with TRBD1. Trimming at V came to 4 bases and at J to 3 bases, leaving 8 bases not matched to a gene. The CDR3 has 14 amino acids. From germline, CDR1 is SQVTM and CDR2 ANQGSEA. The CDR3 DNA follows: TGCAGCGTTGTGGTGGACAGGGCACACTACGAGCAGTACTTC. Amino acid sequence: CSVVVDRAHYEQYF.

The rearrangement links TRBV28 to TRBJ2-5; D gene unclear. Per germline, CDR1 MDHEN and CDR2 SYDVKM. The ends were cut back, 5 bases at V and 1 base at J, with 14 bases in the middle. The CDR3 sequence is 15 residues long. CDR3 sequence: CASSPSDPGQETQYF. In DNA form, the CDR3 reads TGTGCCAGCAGTCCCTCCGACCCTGGCCAAGAGACCCAGTACTTC. Using reference TRBV28 and TRBJ2-5 for the parts outside the CDR3, the full variable domain is DVKVTQSSRYLVKRTGEKVFLECVQDMDHENMFWYRQDPGLGLRLIYFSYDVKMKEKGDIPEGYSVSREKKERFSLILESASTNQTSMYLCASSPSDPGQETQYFGPGTRLLVL.

This rearrangement joins TRBV18 to TRBJ2-6; the D gene is possibly TRBD2 (6 bases). Looked up from germline, CDR1 is KGHSH and CDR2 is LQKENI. The CDR3 contains 17 residues. V dropped 0 bases and J dropped 0 bases, with 9 bases sitting between them. The chain's CDR3 is CASSPPKGLSGANVLTF. CDR3 sequence (DNA): TGTGCCAGCTCACCACCAAAGGGACTCTCTGGGGCCAACGTCCTGACTTTC.

The chain has TRBV7-6 and TRBJ2-3; no clear D gene. The germline V and J ends were trimmed by 5 bases and 4 bases, with 10 bases remaining between them. The CDR3 is made up of 13 amino acids. Looked up from germline, CDR1 is SGHVS and CDR2 is FNYEAQ. CDR3 sequence: CASSPQEPDTQYF. The CDR3, as DNA: TGTGCCAGCAGCCCCCAAGAGCCAGATACGCAGTATTTT.

This chain joins TRBV5-1 and TRBJ2-1; D might be TRBD1 (6 bases). Between the trimmed V and J ends, which lost 0 bases and 7 bases, there was a span of 14 bases. This CDR3 contains 15 residues. Germline lookup yields CDR1 SGHRS and CDR2 YFSETQ. CDR3 amino acids: CASSLGGQRENEQFF. As DNA, the CDR3 is TGCGCCAGCAGCTTGGGGGGGCAACGGGAAAATGAGCAGTTCTTC.

This sequence joins TRBV4-3 and TRBJ2-1; no clear D. Germline V gives CDR1 LGHNA, CDR2 YSLEER. Trimming removed 0 bases from V and 8 bases from J, with 8 bases in between. CDR3 length equals 13 residues. CDR3: CASSQDLLDEQFF. CDR3 sequence (DNA): TGCGCCAGCAGCCAAGATCTTCTGGATGAGCAGTTCTTC.

V and J are TRBV9 and TRBJ2-7, with a weak D call TRBD2 (6 bases). This CDR3 comprises 14 residues. The germline CDR1 and CDR2 sequences are SGDLS and YYNGEE. Trimming left V 0 bases short and J 3 bases short, with 10 bases between. The CDR3 loop is CASSVEEGYYEQYF. The CDR3 bases are TGTGCCAGCAGCGTAGAGGAGGGCTACTACGAGCAGTACTTC.

The chain joins TRBV7-9 to TRBJ2-7; TRBD1 agrees at 7 bases. The CDR3 covers 14 residues. Looked up from germline, CDR1 is SEHNR and CDR2 is FQNEAQ (reference sequence). Losses at the gene ends were 5 bases for V and 0 bases for J; bases not matched to a gene: 4. DNA for the CDR3: TGTGCCAGCAGCCTAACAGGGGCCTCCTACGAGCAGTACTTC. Translating it yields CASSLTGASYEQYF.

The genes are TRBV19 and TRBJ2-1, with a weak D call TRBD2 (7 bases). V lost 3 bases and J 8 bases, leaving 14 bases between the germline ends. Germline values: CDR1 LNHDA, CDR2 SQIVND (reference sequence). This CDR3 comprises 14 residues. The CDR3 coding sequence is TGTGCCAGTAGTATGGGAGGGGGGGCCTATGAGCAGTTCTTC. Translating it yields CASSMGGGAYEQFF.

Remarks on this clone: One end of the junction does not line up with germline, which may come from a read error. The chain joins TRBV4-3 to TRBJ2-7; D is perhaps TRBD1 (6 bases). CDR3 length equals 13 residues. CDR1 is LGHNA, CDR2 YSLEER, per germline. CDR3 region: CASSHTTQGELNF. The CDR3 nucleotides read TGCGCCAGCAGCCACACTACACAGGGAGAGTTGAACTTC.

V and J are TRBV9 and TRBJ2-1, with 10 bases identical to TRBD2. The V and J ends lost 3 bases and 2 bases, in that order; junction bases with no gene match: 5. The CDR3 has 16 residues. CDR1 and CDR2 (germline): SGDLS, YYNGEE. The CDR3 DNA is TGTGCCAGCAGCGCGAGCGGGAGGGCGCCCTACAATGAGCAGTTCTTC. The encoded protein is CASSASGRAPYNEQFF. The variable domain in full, completed from reference TRBV9 and TRBJ2-1, reads DSGVTQTPKHLITATGQRVTLRCSPRSGDLSVYWYQQSLDQGLQFLIQYYNGEERAKGNILERFSAQQFPDLHSELNLSSLELGDSALYFCASSASGRAPYNEQFFGPGTRLTVL.

This clone was recorded only once. The V call is TRBV7-9, the J call TRBJ2-2, with D perhaps matching TRBD1 (6 bases). Between the trimmed V and J ends, which lost 5 bases and 3 bases, there was a span of 13 bases. The CDR3 spans 15 residues. The germline gives CDR1 SEHNR, CDR2 FQNEAQ (reference sequence). The CDR3 DNA reads as TGTGCCAGCAGCCCCGGGACACTTGACACCGGGGAGCTGTTTTTT. It codes for CASSPGTLDTGELFF.

This clone was seen once. The CDR3 reads CASSLGLAGGLGTDTQYF. In nucleotides, the CDR3 is TGTGCCAGCAGCTTGGGACTAGCGGGGGGGCTTGGCACAGATACGCAGTATTTT. This sequence joins TRBV9 and TRBJ2-3; TRBD2 agrees at 16 bases. V shed 4 bases, J shed 1 base, and the junction held 6 bases outside the gene matches. Germline V gene data show CDR1 as SGDLS and CDR2 as YYNGEE. The CDR3 spans 18 residues.

The gene calls are TRBV14 and TRBJ2-3; D call uncertain. V was shortened by 0 bases and J by 2 bases, with 6 bases between the two germline ends. Germline assignment: CDR1 SGHDN and CDR2 FVKESK. CDR3 length equals 14 residues. The CDR3 nucleotides are TGTGCCAGCAGCCAAGAGTATTACACAGATACGCAGTATTTT. Translating it yields CASSQEYYTDTQYF. Combining the CDR3 with reference TRBV14 and TRBJ2-3 gives the whole variable domain EAGVTQFPSHSVIEKGQTVTLRCDPISGHDNLYWYRRVMGKEIKFLLHFVKESKQDESGMPNNRFLAERTGGTYSTLKVQPAELEDSGVYFCASSQEYYTDTQYFGPGTRLTVL.

On this clone: A much larger clone differs by one base, so this may be a read error. The sample contains more than one DNA sequence encoding this CDR3. V is TRBV11-1 and J is TRBJ2-5; D ambiguous. This CDR3 comprises 11 residues. Per germline, CDR1 SGHAT and CDR2 FQDESV (reference sequence). V gave up 1 base and J gave up 5 bases, with 2 bases separating them. In DNA, the CDR3 is TGTGCCAGCAGCTTAGGGGAGACCCAGTACTTC. This translates into CASSLGETQYF.

This sequence joins TRBV2 and TRBJ1-2; 8 bases line up with TRBD1. Germline assignment: CDR1 SNHLY and CDR2 FYNNEI. V was clipped by 7 bases and J by 5 bases; unmatched bases: 15. The CDR3 runs to 16 residues. The CDR3 DNA reads TGTGCCAGCACCGAACTTCCGGGACAGGAAATATATGGCTACACCTTC. Residues: CASTELPGQEIYGYTF. Using reference TRBV2 and TRBJ1-2 for the parts outside the CDR3, the full variable domain is EPEVTQTPSHQVTQMGQEVILRCVPISNHLYFYWYRQILGQKVEFLVSFYNNEISEKSEIFDDQFSVERPDGSNFTLKIRSTKLEDSAMYFCASTELPGQEIYGYTFGSGTRLTVV.

Only a few counts were recorded for this clone. The chain recombines TRBV5-1 with TRBJ1-4; 7 bases align to TRBD1. CDR1 and CDR2 (germline): SGHRS, YFSETQ. V gave up 4 bases and J gave up 4 bases; unmatched junction bases: 7. The CDR3 loop spans 15 amino acids. Here the CDR3 reads CASSPGTVLNEKLFF. The CDR3 DNA sequence: TGCGCCAGCAGCCCAGGGACAGTTCTTAATGAAAAACTGTTTTTT.

The genes are TRBV29-1 and TRBJ2-7, with 8 bases fitting TRBD2. This CDR3 is built from 16 residues. Germline CDR1 is SQVTM and CDR2 is ANQGSEA. The junction had 9 bases not matched to a gene; V was cut back by 0 bases and J by 2 bases. In DNA form, the CDR3 reads TGCAGCGTTGAAGATCCCGGGACGGGGGGGACCTACGAGCAGTACTTC. Its protein is CSVEDPGTGGTYEQYF.

This chain connects TRBV6-4 to TRBJ1-5, with D uncertain. Germline V gives CDR1 MRHNA, CDR2 SNTAGT. Trimming took 5 bases from V and 4 from J, leaving 9 bases between them. The CDR3 is 13 amino acids. This CDR3 is CASSPPRNQPQHF. In DNA, the CDR3 is TGTGCCAGCAGTCCCCCCCGGAATCAGCCCCAGCATTTT.

V usage is TRBV30 and J usage is TRBJ2-7; 7 nucleotides align to TRBD2. Germline CDR1 reads GTSNPN; CDR2 reads SVGIG (reference sequence). This CDR3 spans 12 amino acids. V dropped 6 bases and J dropped 7; count of bases not matched to a gene: 9. CDR3 in amino acids: CACWERGGEQYF. In DNA form, the CDR3 reads TGTGCCTGTTGGGAGCGGGGAGGGGAGCAGTACTTC.

V and J are TRBV15 and TRBJ1-5; D is unclear. CDR1 and CDR2 (germline): LNHNV, YYDKDF (reference sequence). The CDR3 runs to 13 residues. V was trimmed by 3 bases and J by 3 bases, leaving 6 bases between them. The chain's CDR3 is CATSRSDNQPQHF. As DNA, the CDR3 is TGTGCCACCAGCAGGTCCGACAATCAGCCCCAGCATTTT.

This chain connects TRBV28 to TRBJ2-3; 11 bases align to TRBD2. After removal of 5 bases from V and 6 bases from J, the junction contained 13 bases not matched to a gene. This CDR3 contains 17 residues. CDR1 and CDR2 from the germline V gene are MDHEN and SYDVKM. CDR3 in amino acids: CASSTSRVAGGPDTQYF. In nucleotides, the CDR3 is TGTGCCAGCAGTACCTCGAGGGTAGCGGGGGGGCCGGATACGCAGTATTTT.

The rearrangement links TRBV7-2 to TRBJ1-3; D gene uncertain. Between the trimmed V and J ends, which lost 2 bases and 0 bases, there was a span of 11 bases. The CDR3 consists of 16 residues. Germline CDR1 SGHTA, CDR2 FQGNSA. Here the CDR3 reads CASSLPTDASGNTIYF. CDR3 DNA sequence: TGTGCCAGCAGCTTACCTACCGACGCCTCTGGAAACACCATATATTTT. The whole variable domain, filled in from reference TRBV7-2 and TRBJ1-3, reads GAGVSQSPSNKVTEKGKDVELRCDPISGHTALYWYRQSLGQGLEFLIYFQGNSAPDKSGLPSDRFSAERTGGSVSTLTIQRTQQEDSAVYLCASSLPTDASGNTIYFGEGSWLTVV.

The chain combines TRBV9 with TRBJ2-2; tentatively, D is TRBD2 (5 bases). CDR3 size: 15 residues. Trimming removed 2 bases at V and 4 bases at J, with 12 bases between. Germline V lookup: CDR1 SGDLS, CDR2 YYNGEE. Here the CDR3 DNA reads TGTGCCAGCAGCGTTCCCGGGGTCTCCACCGGGGAGCTGTTTTTT. Protein: CASSVPGVSTGELFF.

CDR3 DNA: TGTGCCAGCAGCTTTGAAGGACCCTACAATGAGCAGTTCTTC. Protein product: CASSFEGPYNEQFF. V usage is TRBV13 and J usage is TRBJ2-1; D is unclear. This CDR3 contains 14 residues. V was shortened by 3 bases and J by 2 bases, with 8 bases between the two germline ends. The germline gives CDR1 PRHDT, CDR2 FYEKMQ (reference sequence). Together with reference TRBV13 and TRBJ2-1, the CDR3 gives the full variable domain: AAGVIQSPRHLIKEKRETATLKCYPIPRHDTVYWYQQGPGQDPQFLISFYEKMQSDKGSIPDRFSAQQFSDYHSELNMSSLELGDSALYFCASSFEGPYNEQFFGPGTRLTVL.

The chain uses TRBV14 and TRBJ1-1; D is perhaps TRBD1 (6 bases). The CDR3 spans 13 residues. V shed 4 bases and J shed 6 bases, with 12 bases lying between them. CDR1 is SGHDN and CDR2 is FVKESK in the germline V gene. The DNA of the CDR3 is TGTGCCAGCAGCCGGGGGGGCGAGGCTGAAGCTTTCTTT. Its protein is CASSRGGEAEAFF.

The V gene is TRBV5-6, the J gene TRBJ2-2; 7 bases align to TRBD1. Germline CDR1 is SGHDT and CDR2 is YYEEEE. V gave up 4 bases and J gave up 6 bases; unmatched junction bases: 12. The CDR3 spans 16 residues. The chain's CDR3 is CASSGKGGPRSGELFF. The CDR3 DNA reads as TGTGCCAGCAGCGGAAAAGGGGGCCCACGGTCCGGGGAGCTGTTTTTT.